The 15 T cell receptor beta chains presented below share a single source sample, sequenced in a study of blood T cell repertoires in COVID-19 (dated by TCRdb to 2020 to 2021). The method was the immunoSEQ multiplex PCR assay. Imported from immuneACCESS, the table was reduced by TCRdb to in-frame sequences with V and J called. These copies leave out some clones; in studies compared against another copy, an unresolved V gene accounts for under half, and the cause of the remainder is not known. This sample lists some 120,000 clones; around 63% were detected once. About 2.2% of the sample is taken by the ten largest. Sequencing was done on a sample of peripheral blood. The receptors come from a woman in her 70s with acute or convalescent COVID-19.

Here the CDR3 reads CASSQQGSNQPQHF. The CDR3, as DNA: TGTGCCAGCAGTCAACAGGGTAGCAATCAGCCCCAGCATTTT. The rearrangement joins TRBV6-5 to TRBJ1-5; a weak D match, TRBD1 (6 bases). Germline V CDR1 and CDR2: MNHEY, SVGAGI. The ends were cut back, 5 bases at V and 0 bases at J, with 8 bases in the middle. This CDR3 contains 14 residues.

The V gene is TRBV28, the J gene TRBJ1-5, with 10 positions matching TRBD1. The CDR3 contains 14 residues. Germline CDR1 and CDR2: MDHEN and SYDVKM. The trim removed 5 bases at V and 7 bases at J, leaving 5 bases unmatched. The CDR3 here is CASSLGTGVQPQHF. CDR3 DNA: TGTGCCAGCAGTCTCGGGACAGGGGTCCAGCCCCAGCATTTT.

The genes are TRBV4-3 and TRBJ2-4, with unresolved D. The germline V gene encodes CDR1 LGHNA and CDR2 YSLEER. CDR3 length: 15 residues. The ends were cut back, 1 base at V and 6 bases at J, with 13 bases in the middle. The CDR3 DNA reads TGCGCCAGCAGCCAAGGACGACACCGAGTAAACATTCAGTACTTC. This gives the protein CASSQGRHRVNIQYF.

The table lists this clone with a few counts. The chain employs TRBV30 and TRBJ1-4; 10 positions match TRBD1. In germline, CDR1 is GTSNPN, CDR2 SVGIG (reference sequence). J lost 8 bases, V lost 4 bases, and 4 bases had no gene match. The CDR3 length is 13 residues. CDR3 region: CAWKGTGDEKLFF. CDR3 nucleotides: TGTGCCTGGAAGGGGACAGGGGACGAAAAACTGTTTTTT.

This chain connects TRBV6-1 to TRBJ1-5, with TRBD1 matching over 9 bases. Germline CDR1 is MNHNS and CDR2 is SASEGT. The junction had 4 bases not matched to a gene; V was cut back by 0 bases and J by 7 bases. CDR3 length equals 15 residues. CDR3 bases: TGTGCCAGCAGTGAAGCGGGGACAGGGTGGCAGCCCCAGCATTTT. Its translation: CASSEAGTGWQPQHF.

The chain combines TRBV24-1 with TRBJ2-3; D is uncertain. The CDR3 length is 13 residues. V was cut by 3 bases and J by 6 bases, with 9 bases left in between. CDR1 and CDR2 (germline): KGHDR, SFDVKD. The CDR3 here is CATSDNWADTQYF. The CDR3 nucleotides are TGTGCCACCAGTGATAACTGGGCGGATACGCAGTATTTT.

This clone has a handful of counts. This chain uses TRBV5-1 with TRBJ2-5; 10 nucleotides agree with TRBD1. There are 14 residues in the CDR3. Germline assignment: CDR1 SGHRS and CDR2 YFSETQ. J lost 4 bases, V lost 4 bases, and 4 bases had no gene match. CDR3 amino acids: CASSGQGVVETQYF. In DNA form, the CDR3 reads TGCGCCAGCAGCGGACAGGGGGTGGTAGAGACCCAGTACTTC.

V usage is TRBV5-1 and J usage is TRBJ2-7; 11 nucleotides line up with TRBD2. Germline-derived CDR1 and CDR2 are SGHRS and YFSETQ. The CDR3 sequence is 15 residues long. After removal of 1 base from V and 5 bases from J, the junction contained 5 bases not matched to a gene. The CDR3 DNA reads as TGCGCCAGCAGCTTGCTAGCGGGGGGTAGCAACGAGCAGTACTTC. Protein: CASSLLAGGSNEQYF.

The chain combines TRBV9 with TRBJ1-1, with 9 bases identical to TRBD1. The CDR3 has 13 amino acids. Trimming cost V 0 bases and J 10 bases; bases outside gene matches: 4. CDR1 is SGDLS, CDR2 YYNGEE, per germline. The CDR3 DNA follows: TGTGCCAGCAGCGTAGTCCCGGACAGGGGAGCTTTCTTT. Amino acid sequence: CASSVVPDRGAFF. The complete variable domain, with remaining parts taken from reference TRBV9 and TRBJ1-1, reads DSGVTQTPKHLITATGQRVTLRCSPRSGDLSVYWYQQSLDQGLQFLIQYYNGEERAKGNILERFSAQQFPDLHSELNLSSLELGDSALYFCASSVVPDRGAFFGQGTRLTVV.

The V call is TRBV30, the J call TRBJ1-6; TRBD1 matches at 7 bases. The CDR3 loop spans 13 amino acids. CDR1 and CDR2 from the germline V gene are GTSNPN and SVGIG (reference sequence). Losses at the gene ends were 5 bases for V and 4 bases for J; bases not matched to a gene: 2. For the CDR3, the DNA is TGTGCCTGGGACAGGGAGTATAATTCACCCCTCCACTTT. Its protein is CAWDREYNSPLHF.

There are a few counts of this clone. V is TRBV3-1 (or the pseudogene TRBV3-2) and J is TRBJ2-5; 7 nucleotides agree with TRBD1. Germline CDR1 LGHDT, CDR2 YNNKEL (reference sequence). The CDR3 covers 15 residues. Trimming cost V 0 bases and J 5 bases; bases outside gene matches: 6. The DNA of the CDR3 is TGTGCCAGCAGCCAAGATAAGACAGGGCTGGAGACCCAGTACTTC. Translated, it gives CASSQDKTGLETQYF.

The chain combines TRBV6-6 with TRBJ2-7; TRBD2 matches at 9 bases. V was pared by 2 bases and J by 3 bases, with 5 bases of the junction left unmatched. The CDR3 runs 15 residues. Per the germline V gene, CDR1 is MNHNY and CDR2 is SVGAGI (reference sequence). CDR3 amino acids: CASSYGLAGDYEQYF. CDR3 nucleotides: TGTGCCAGCAGTTACGGGTTAGCGGGAGACTACGAGCAGTACTTC.

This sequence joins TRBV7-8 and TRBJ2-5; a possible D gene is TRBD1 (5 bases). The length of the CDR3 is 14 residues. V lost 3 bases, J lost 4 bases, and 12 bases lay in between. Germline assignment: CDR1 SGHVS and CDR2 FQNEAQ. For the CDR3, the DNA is TGTGCCAGCAGCTTTCTAACTGGGGCAGAGACCCAGTACTTC. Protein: CASSFLTGAETQYF.

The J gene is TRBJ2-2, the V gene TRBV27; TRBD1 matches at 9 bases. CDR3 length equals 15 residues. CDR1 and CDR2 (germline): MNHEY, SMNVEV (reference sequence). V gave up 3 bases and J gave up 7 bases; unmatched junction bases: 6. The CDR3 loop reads CASSFRTGGIGELFF. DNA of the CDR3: TGTGCCAGCAGTTTTAGAACAGGGGGCATCGGGGAGCTGTTTTTT.

This CDR3 reads CASSQGHRGWETQYF. The CDR3 nucleotides read TGTGCCAGCAGCCAAGGGCACAGGGGGTGGGAGACCCAGTACTTC. The V gene is TRBV3-1 (or the pseudogene TRBV3-2), the J gene TRBJ2-5, with 8 nucleotides matching TRBD1. This CDR3 is 15 amino acids long. The junction had 6 bases not matched to a gene; V was cut back by 1 base and J by 5 bases. CDR1 is LGHDT, CDR2 YNNKEL, per germline (reference sequence).